This T cell receptor beta chain was recovered during a study of cytomegalovirus exposure and HLA in healthy donors. Concerning this clone itself: The target antigen is unknown.

Regarding the study as a whole: As was reported, the classifier diagnosed cytomegalovirus status with high specificity and sensitivity. It was 164 TCR beta chains that were listed as cytomegalovirus-associated.

The PCR employed 60 Vbeta primers together with 13 Jbeta primers. Using immunoSEQ multiplex PCR, the repertoire was profiled, and TCRdb retains in-frame clones only, with some absent. The sample has around 50,000 clones, and its top ten clones hold 2% to 2.5%. Material for sequencing was PBMCs. This TCR derives from a female donor in good health and CMV-seronegative.

The chain's CDR3 is CASSLDPGGEAFF. The CDR3 DNA is TGCGCCAGCAGCTTGGACCCGGGAGGTGAAGCTTTCTTT. This rearrangement joins TRBV5-1 to TRBJ1-1; D is undetermined. The CDR3 consists of 13 residues. Germline V gives CDR1 SGHRS, CDR2 YFSETQ. The germline V and J ends were trimmed by 0 bases and 7 bases, with 10 bases remaining between them.